The 15 T cell receptor beta chains reported below all come from one sample, sequenced in a study of T cell responses to AZD1222 COVID-19 vaccine. Some clones are missing from TCRdb's copy, which holds only in-frame ones; the method was immunoSEQ multiplex PCR. The repertoire has more than 80,000 clones, around 91% of them found once; the top ten carry less than 3%. Specimen: peripheral blood, collected 28 days after the second AZD1222 dose. These receptors were obtained from an adult who received the AZD1222 COVID-19 vaccine.

J is TRBJ2-7 and V is TRBV9; TRBD2 matches at 7 bases. The junction had 4 bases not matched to a gene; V was cut back by 4 bases and J by 0 bases. Germline V gives CDR1 SGDLS, CDR2 YYNGEE. CDR3 size: 14 residues. Here the CDR3 DNA reads TGTGCCAGCAGCCAGGGAGGGATCTCCTACGAGCAGTACTTC. It is translated as CASSQGGISYEQYF.

The chain combines TRBV10-2 with TRBJ2-7; no firm D call. Trimming took off 4 bases at V and 6 bases at J, with 7 bases between the two ends. The germline V gene encodes CDR1 WSHSY and CDR2 SAAADI. The CDR3 length is 11 residues. As DNA, the CDR3 is TGCGCCAGCAGTGTACGTTCCGAGCAGTACTTC. Protein: CASSVRSEQYF.

The J gene is TRBJ1-4, the V gene TRBV5-4, with TRBD1 as a possible D gene (5 bases). V lost 1 base to trimming and J lost 3 bases, with 13 bases between them. Germline V gene lookup returns CDR1 SGHNT and CDR2 YYREEE (reference sequence). The length of the CDR3 is 16 residues. The CDR3 coding sequence is TGTGCCAGCAGCTTGAAGGAAGGGGTGTCTAATGAAAAACTGTTTTTT. Protein product: CASSLKEGVSNEKLFF.

The chain links TRBV6-6 to TRBJ2-7; tentative D call: TRBD1 (6 bases). V was cut by 0 bases and J by 3 bases, with 12 bases left in between. CDR1 is MNHNY, CDR2 SVGAGI, per germline (reference sequence). The CDR3 covers 15 residues. The CDR3, as DNA: TGTGCCAGCAGTTACTCGACCCAGGGGCACTACGAGCAGTACTTC. This gives the protein CASSYSTQGHYEQYF.

This chain links TRBV18 with TRBJ1-2, with TRBD1 identical over 9 bases. This CDR3 spans 17 amino acids. CDR1 and CDR2 (germline): KGHSH, LQKENI. Germline trimming cut 0 bases from V and 4 bases from J; bases unmatched to any gene: 9. The CDR3 bases are TGTGCCAGCTCACCACCGGGACAGGGACCGAGAGTCTATGGCTACACCTTC. Protein sequence: CASSPPGQGPRVYGYTF.

The rearrangement links TRBV5-4 to TRBJ1-3; TRBD1 might be the D (5 bases). V lost 1 base and J 2 bases, leaving 13 bases between the germline ends. Germline CDR1 is SGHNT and CDR2 is YYREEE (reference sequence). There are 16 residues in the CDR3. The CDR3 DNA reads as TGTGCCAGCAGCTTGTCAGCGGGGCTCGCTGGAAACACCATATATTTT. Protein: CASSLSAGLAGNTIYF.

The chain recombines TRBV18 with TRBJ1-5, with 7 positions matching TRBD1. The CDR3 is made up of 16 amino acids. Per the germline V gene, CDR1 is KGHSH and CDR2 is LQKENI. The ends lost 3 bases at V and 1 base at J; junction bases unmatched: 6. CDR3 DNA sequence: TGTGCCAGCTCACCGGTGGCAGGGGGGAGCAATCAGCCCCAGCATTTT. This translates into CASSPVAGGSNQPQHF.

V and J are TRBV11-3 and TRBJ2-3; D gene uncertain. The CDR3 sequence is 17 residues long. Germline CDR1 and CDR2: SGHNT and YENEEA. Deletions cut 0 bases from V and 0 bases from J, with 13 bases between. The CDR3 reads CASSLEILGRSTDTQYF. The CDR3 coding sequence is TGTGCCAGCAGCTTAGAGATTTTGGGCAGAAGCACAGATACGCAGTATTTT.

The V and J genes are TRBV7-9 and TRBJ2-1; 10 nucleotides line up with TRBD1. The junction had 9 bases not matched to a gene; V was cut back by 8 bases and J by 14 bases. This CDR3 has 12 amino acids. Germline V gene sequence: CDR1 SEHNR, CDR2 FQNEAQ (reference sequence). The chain's CDR3 is CASPKMGTGEFF. CDR3 nucleotides: TGTGCCAGCCCCAAGATGGGGACAGGGGAGTTCTTC.

V is TRBV9 and J is TRBJ2-3; the D is unclear. The length of the CDR3 is 13 residues. The germline gives CDR1 SGDLS, CDR2 YYNGEE. Trimming left V 0 bases short and J 4 bases short, with 6 bases between. The CDR3 spells CASSVEPADTQYF. CDR3 sequence (DNA): TGTGCCAGCAGCGTAGAGCCGGCAGATACGCAGTATTTT.

This clone was seen only a few times. The rearrangement joins TRBV16 to TRBJ1-2; no reliable D call. The CDR3 contains 14 residues. Germline lookup yields CDR1 KGHSY and CDR2 FQNENV. V lost 4 bases to trimming and J lost 0 bases, with 9 bases between them. CDR3 sequence (DNA): TGTGCCAGCAGCCTATCCCTAACTAACTATGGCTACACCTTC. It translates to CASSLSLTNYGYTF.

The chain recombines TRBV6-5 with TRBJ2-7; 11 bases are shared with TRBD1. J was trimmed by 5 bases and V by 5 bases; bases with no gene match: 8. Germline V gene sequence: CDR1 MNHEY, CDR2 SVGAGI. CDR3 size: 15 residues. The CDR3 DNA is TGTGCCAGCAGTACGGGACAGGGGGGGTATGACGAGCAGTACTTC. This gives the protein CASSTGQGGYDEQYF.

The V call is TRBV6-5, the J call TRBJ2-7; D not resolved. Trimming pared 0 bases from V and 0 bases from J, leaving 9 bases between. Per germline, CDR1 MNHEY and CDR2 SVGAGI. This CDR3 has 15 residues. The DNA for the CDR3 is TGTGCCAGCAGTTACTCAGGATTTAACTCCTACGAGCAGTACTTC. It translates to CASSYSGFNSYEQYF.

This rearrangement joins TRBV5-6 to TRBJ1-2; tentative D call: TRBD1 (6 bases). V lost 4 bases to trimming and J lost 2 bases, with 21 bases between them. Germline V lookup: CDR1 SGHDT, CDR2 YYEEEE. The CDR3 contains 17 residues. The CDR3 region is CASSGQILGGLNYGYTF. CDR3 DNA sequence: TGTGCCAGCAGCGGACAAATTCTGGGGGGCTTGAACTATGGCTACACCTTC. Filled out from reference TRBV5-6 and TRBJ1-2, the complete variable domain reads DAGVTQSPTHLIKTRGQQVTLRCSPKSGHDTVSWYQQALGQGPQFIFQYYEEEERQRGNFPDRFSGHQFPNYSSELNVNALLLGDSALYLCASSGQILGGLNYGYTFGSGTRLTVV.

This clone was seen a few times. The CDR3 DNA follows: TGTGCCAGCAGTTTCGAGGGTGCCGCAGATACGCAGTATTTT. It yields the protein CASSFEGAADTQYF. This chain uses TRBV27 with TRBJ2-3; a weak D match, TRBD2 (5 bases). V lost 3 bases and J 4 bases, leaving 11 bases between the germline ends. This CDR3 region has 14 residues. Germline V lookup: CDR1 MNHEY, CDR2 SMNVEV (reference sequence).